Presented here are 6 T cell receptor beta chains from one specimen sequenced in a study of human T cells and chemical hapten exposure. TCRdb reanalysed the RACE reads using MiXCR and keeps one entry per CDR3 protein. The profile covers 120,000 or so distinct CDR3 sequences, with around 11% appearing a single time and around 2.2% taken by the ten largest. Time point reported: patch test 3, about 24 weeks after DPC sensitization. Treatment denoted: therapeutic diphenylcyclopropenone sensitization with weekly scalp DPC. Sequencing was performed on whole blood, taken in connection with sensitization to the hapten diphenylcyclopropenone (DPC). Receptors were obtained from a woman aged 50 to 60 with alopecia areata. Some clones in this sample may be carry-over from other donors' samples.

The chain recombines TRBV2 with TRBJ2-3, with D hard to call. Germline assignment: CDR1 SNHLY and CDR2 FYNNEI. Trimming took 4 bases from V and 1 from J, leaving 12 bases between them. The CDR3 has 15 residues. For the CDR3, the DNA is TGTGCCAGCAGTGGATGGCAGACCGGCACAGATACGCAGTATTTT. This gives the protein CASSGWQTGTDTQYF.

This clonotype was seen more than once but under ten times. The CDR3 DNA reads TGTGCCAGCAGCTTAGGACACGTGTGGGGGGTCGACTACAATGAGCAGTTCTTC. This gives the protein CASSLGHVWGVDYNEQFF. The chain joins TRBV7-8 to TRBJ2-1; D possibly corresponds to TRBD2 (6 bases). The CDR3 sequence is 18 residues long. Between the trimmed V and J ends, which lost 1 base and 3 bases, there was a span of 19 bases. Germline values: CDR1 SGHVS, CDR2 FQNEAQ.

The chain is built from TRBV20-1 and TRBJ2-1; D is unresolved. CDR1 is DFQATT, CDR2 SNEGSKA, per germline (reference sequence). The CDR3 is 11 residues long. Trimming cost V 5 bases and J 9 bases, with 11 bases left between them. This chain's CDR3 is CSARISGEQFF. Written as DNA, the CDR3 is TGCAGTGCTCGCATCTCCGGTGAGCAGTTCTTC.

The chain has TRBV29-1 and TRBJ2-3; D is unresolved. CDR3 size: 12 residues. Per the germline V gene, CDR1 is SQVTM and CDR2 is ANQGSEA. V lost 3 bases, J lost 4 bases, and 8 bases lay in between. The CDR3 protein is CSVEQRPDTQYF. DNA for the CDR3: TGCAGCGTTGAGCAGCGTCCAGATACGCAGTATTTT.

This clonotype was detected a few times. This rearrangement joins TRBV15 to TRBJ1-5; D not certain. CDR1 and CDR2 from the germline V gene are LNHNV and YYDKDF (reference sequence). The germline V and J ends were trimmed by 0 bases and 1 base, with 4 bases remaining between them. This CDR3 region has 14 residues. CDR3 residues: CATSRDGSNQPQHF. Here the CDR3 DNA reads TGTGCCACCAGCAGAGACGGGAGCAATCAGCCCCAGCATTTT.

This clonotype was counted many times. The V call is TRBV6-1, the J call TRBJ1-6; TRBD1 might be the D (5 bases). Trimming took off 8 bases at V and 5 bases at J, with 13 bases between the two ends. This CDR3 spans 14 amino acids. Germline V gene lookup returns CDR1 MNHNS and CDR2 SASEGT. The chain's CDR3 is CASVRGGNNSPLHF. The CDR3 region has the DNA TGTGCCAGCGTGAGGGGCGGTAATAATTCACCCCTCCACTTT.